The sample holds a few counts of the clone carrying this TCR beta chain. The antigen is not known. The CDR3 spans 13 residues. Trimming shortened V by 4 bases and J by 9 bases, and 13 bases separated the two germline ends. The germline gives CDR1 SGHAT, CDR2 FQNNGV. It was with a sample-barcoded 5' primer and a J-beta primer mix that a second PCR of roughly 6 to 11 cycles was run. Each CDR3 protein gets one entry after TCRdb re-called the 5' RACE reads with MiXCR. The sample records fewer than 900,000 distinct CDR3 sequences, roughly 45% being singletons. The sample is drawn from a study of blood T cells in healthy people across ages. Study-wide points: With donor CMV status unknown, expanded clonotype changes were possibly confounded.

Sample: blood. V gene TRBV11-2 combines with J gene TRBJ1-5; no clear D. The TCR sequence derives from an older woman in good health. The CDR3 bases are TGTGCCAGCAGCTCCGGATTCGTTTCGCCCCAGCATTTT. Protein sequence: CASSSGFVSPQHF.